The source of this T cell receptor (beta chain) is a study of shared clonotypes between healthy human individuals. Overall study context: Plates per donor: three CD4 naive, three CD4 memory, two CD8 naive, one CD8 memory.

Overall study findings and caveats: Clonotype sharing across donors was expected to vary with sequencing depth.

CDR1 is SGHDN, CDR2 FVKESK, per germline. The CDR3 is 13 residues long. Trimming took off 6 bases at V and 4 bases at J, with 9 bases between the two ends. Sequenced by immunoSEQ multiplex PCR; TCRdb stores in-frame clones only, minus some. Of 2 million to 2.5 million clones in the sample, roughly 93% are singletons; the top ten hold approximately 0.4%. Details on this clone: The antigen is unknown.

Splitting of CD4+ cells produced CD45RA+ naive and CD45RA-negative memory subsets. Sequences were obtained from naive CD4+ T cells from PBMCs. Subset of the sample: CD45RA+ positively selected. V usage is TRBV14 and J usage is TRBJ2-2, with D tentatively TRBD2 (6 bases). The source of this sequence is a man between 18 and 35 years old in good health. Some clones in this sample may be carry-over from other donors' samples. This CDR3 reads CASRISGTGELFF. The DNA for the CDR3 is TGTGCCAGCAGGATTAGCGGCACCGGGGAGCTGTTTTTT.